One T cell receptor beta chain is described in this entry. Its antigen is as yet unknown. The sample is drawn from a study of PD-1 blockade in mismatch repair-deficient tumors. About the research overall: Patients had more than ten mismatch repair-deficient cancer types, all previously treated and progressing. Findings of the study overall: Rapid post-treatment expansion, then contraction, generally preceding radiologic response, marked tumor-resident clones.

A few pembrolizumab responders had their TCRs sequenced. V dropped 3 bases and J dropped 10 bases, with 15 bases sitting between them. Germline loops: CDR1 SQVTM, CDR2 ANQGSEA. This CDR3 has 12 amino acids. Clones were sequenced by immunoSEQ multiplex PCR, and TCRdb holds only the in-frame ones, with some missing. Of around 110,000 clones in the sample, about 74% were seen once. V gene TRBV29-1 combines with J gene TRBJ1-2; D may be TRBD1 (5 bases). This sequence was found in an adult with mismatch repair-deficient cancer. The sample in question was peripheral blood, obtained 60 to 65 weeks after starting pembrolizumab. This chain's CDR3 is CSVDQGPLLYTF. DNA of the CDR3: TGCAGCGTTGATCAGGGACCGCTCCTCTACACCTTC.